The 13 T cell receptor beta chains given below trace back to one sample, sequenced in a study of T cells in Graves' hyperthyroidism and ophthalmopathy. Amplification of TCR beta CDR3 regions used RNA as the template. The TCR CDR3 first-round RT-PCR relied on the HTBI primer set. TCRdb re-analysed the multiplex PCR reads in MiXCR, keeping a single row per CDR3 protein. Seen here are 300,000 or so distinct CDR3 sequences, 17% observed once, and the top ten hold 55% to 60%. Sequenced input: blood. Source of these receptors: a woman aged 55-69 years with Graves' ophthalmopathy.

This clonotype showed up many times. V gene TRBV28 combines with J gene TRBJ2-7, with D hard to call. The CDR3 is made up of 12 amino acids. V was cut by 6 bases and J by 3 bases, with 9 bases left in between. Germline CDR1 MDHEN, CDR2 SYDVKM. CDR3 DNA sequence: TGTGCCAGCAGCTCTTGGAGCTACGAGCAGTACTTC. It yields the protein CASSSWSYEQYF.

The table lists this clonotype with many counts. The gene calls are TRBV7-2 and TRBJ1-6; TRBD1 might be the D (6 bases). The V end was cut by 5 bases, the J end by 8 bases, with 13 bases between. The length of the CDR3 is 14 residues. Looked up from germline, CDR1 is SGHTA and CDR2 is FQGNSA. The CDR3 DNA sequence: TGTGCCAGCAGCCCCAGGGGAAGCGATTCACCCCTCCACTTT. It yields the protein CASSPRGSDSPLHF.

This clonotype showed up many times. This rearrangement joins TRBV18 to TRBJ2-1; TRBD2 matches 11 bases. The CDR3 consists of 15 residues. CDR1 and CDR2 from the germline V gene are KGHSH and LQKENI. J lost 5 bases, V lost 3 bases, and 3 bases had no gene match. CDR3 loop: CASSPGLAANNEQFF. CDR3 in DNA: TGTGCCAGCTCACCGGGACTAGCGGCAAACAATGAGCAGTTCTTC.

The rearrangement uses TRBV4-2 and TRBJ2-7; D may be TRBD1 or TRBD2 (5 bases each). Trimming shortened V by 2 bases and J by 3 bases, and 17 bases separated the two germline ends. Germline assignment: CDR1 LGHNA and CDR2 YNFKEQ. The CDR3 is made up of 16 amino acids. In DNA, the CDR3 is TGTGCCAGCAGCCAATTCGACGGGGCCAGTCGCTACGAGCAGTACTTC. Translation: CASSQFDGASRYEQYF.

This clonotype was observed at least ten times. V is TRBV24-1 and J is TRBJ2-1, with D possibly matching TRBD2 (5 bases). CDR1 is KGHDR, CDR2 SFDVKD, per germline. This CDR3 is built from 16 residues. Trimming removed 12 bases from V and 5 bases from J, with 25 bases in between. The CDR3 sequence: CAAQGAGPPPDNEQFF. In DNA, the CDR3 is TGTGCCGCCCAAGGTGCGGGCCCGCCCCCGGACAATGAGCAGTTCTTC.

Points on this clonotype: One end of the junction is discordant with germline, which a read error may explain. V usage is TRBV5-1 and J usage is TRBJ2-7, with D tentatively TRBD2 (5 bases). The CDR3 runs 15 residues. Per germline, CDR1 SGHRS and CDR2 YFSETQ. CDR3 protein: CASSLAGGKGTEQYF. The CDR3 DNA sequence: TGTGCCAGCAGCTTGGCGGGTGGGAAGGGTACCGAGCAGTACTTC. The whole variable domain, filled in from reference TRBV5-1 and TRBJ2-7, reads KAGVTQTPRYLIKTRGQQVTLSCSPISGHRSVSWYQQTPGQGLQFLFEYFSETQRNKGNFPGRFSGRQFSNSRSEMNVSTLELGDSALYLCASSLAGGKGTEQYFGPGTRLTVT.

This clonotype was picked up many times. This sequence joins TRBV27 and TRBJ2-1; TRBD1 is a possible D gene (6 bases). This CDR3 is built from 13 residues. The ends were cut back, 8 bases at V and 4 bases at J, with 12 bases in the middle. Germline values: CDR1 MNHEY, CDR2 SMNVEV (reference sequence). The CDR3 is CASSRTEYNEQFF. CDR3 sequence (DNA): TGTGCCAGCTCCCGGACAGAATACAATGAGCAGTTCTTC.

This clonotype was counted many times. The V call is TRBV11-2, the J call TRBJ2-3, with TRBD2 matching over 8 bases. CDR3 length: 15 residues. Trimming cost V 4 bases and J 5 bases; bases outside gene matches: 8. The germline gives CDR1 SGHAT, CDR2 FQNNGV. CDR3 DNA: TGTGCCAGCAGCTCCTACGGGGGGGCCGTAGATACGCAGTATTTT. Its protein product is CASSSYGGAVDTQYF.

The rearrangement links TRBV19 to TRBJ2-3; D is uncertain. Trimming pared 6 bases from V and 2 bases from J, leaving 9 bases between. Germline CDR1 and CDR2: LNHDA and SQIVND (reference sequence). The CDR3 is 13 amino acids. The CDR3 protein is CASRSMITDTQYF. The CDR3 bases are TGTGCCAGTAGGAGCATGATCACAGATACGCAGTATTTT.

Ten or more counts support this clonotype. This rearrangement joins TRBV18 to TRBJ1-1, with 7 bases aligning to TRBD1. V was pared by 7 bases and J by 0 bases, with 2 bases of the junction left unmatched. CDR3 length: 13 amino acids. Germline CDR1 reads KGHSH; CDR2 reads LQKENI. The CDR3: CASWGQLNTEAFF. CDR3 in DNA: TGTGCCAGCTGGGGACAGTTGAACACTGAAGCTTTCTTT.

The chain links TRBV18 to TRBJ2-6; the match to TRBD1 covers 7 bases. The CDR3 is made up of 16 amino acids. V shed 4 bases and J 1 base; nucleotides not matched to a gene: 4. Germline CDR1 KGHSH, CDR2 LQKENI. CDR3 protein: CASSQLTGSGANVLTF. The CDR3 coding sequence is TGTGCCAGCTCACAACTGACAGGGTCTGGGGCCAACGTCCTGACTTTC.

This clonotype appeared a few times. The rearrangement links TRBV7-2 to TRBJ1-4; D gene unclear. Germline V gene data show CDR1 as SGHTA and CDR2 as FQGNSA. Trimming stripped 2 bases from V and 3 bases from J, with 10 bases between. The CDR3 spans 15 residues. CDR3 bases: TGTGCCAGCAGCTTACGGCAGTCGGCTAATGAAAAACTGTTTTTT. It encodes CASSLRQSANEKLFF.

The sample holds a few counts of this clonotype. The rearrangement uses TRBV19 and TRBJ2-4, with 9 positions matching TRBD1. The V gene's germline CDR1 is LNHDA and CDR2 SQIVND (reference sequence). V shed 7 bases and J 4 bases; nucleotides not matched to a gene: 5. CDR3 length: 14 amino acids. CDR3: CASTKTGGKNIQYF. Written as DNA, the CDR3 is TGTGCCAGTACCAAGACAGGGGGAAAAAACATTCAGTACTTC.